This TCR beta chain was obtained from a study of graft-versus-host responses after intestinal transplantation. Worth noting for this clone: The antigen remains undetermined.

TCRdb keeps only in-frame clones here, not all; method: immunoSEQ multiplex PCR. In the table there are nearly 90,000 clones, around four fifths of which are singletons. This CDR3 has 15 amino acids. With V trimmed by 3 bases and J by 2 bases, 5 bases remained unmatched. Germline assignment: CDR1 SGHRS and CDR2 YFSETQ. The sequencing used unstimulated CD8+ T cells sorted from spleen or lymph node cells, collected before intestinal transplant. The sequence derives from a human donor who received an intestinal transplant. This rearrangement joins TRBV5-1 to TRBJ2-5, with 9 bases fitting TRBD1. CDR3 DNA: TGCGCCAGCAGCTGGGGACAGGGAGATCAAGAGACCCAGTACTTC. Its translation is CASSWGQGDQETQYF.